This T cell receptor (beta chain) was identified during a study of blood T cell repertoires in COVID-19. CDR3 length: 18 amino acids. V was pared by 0 bases and J by 7 bases, with 11 bases of the junction left unmatched. Germline V gene lookup returns CDR1 MNHEY and CDR2 SMNVEV (reference sequence). Clones were sequenced by immunoSEQ multiplex PCR, and TCRdb holds only the in-frame ones, with some missing. The sample carries 240,000 or so clones, 85% to 90% recorded once. The TCR originated in a man aged 60-69 years with acute or convalescent COVID-19. The sequencing sample was made of peripheral blood. The gene calls are TRBV27 and TRBJ1-5; 11 bases agree with TRBD1. This chain's CDR3 is CASSLSGHPGQGGQPQHF. In DNA form, the CDR3 reads TGTGCCAGCAGTTTATCCGGCCACCCGGGACAGGGGGGACAGCCCCAGCATTTT.